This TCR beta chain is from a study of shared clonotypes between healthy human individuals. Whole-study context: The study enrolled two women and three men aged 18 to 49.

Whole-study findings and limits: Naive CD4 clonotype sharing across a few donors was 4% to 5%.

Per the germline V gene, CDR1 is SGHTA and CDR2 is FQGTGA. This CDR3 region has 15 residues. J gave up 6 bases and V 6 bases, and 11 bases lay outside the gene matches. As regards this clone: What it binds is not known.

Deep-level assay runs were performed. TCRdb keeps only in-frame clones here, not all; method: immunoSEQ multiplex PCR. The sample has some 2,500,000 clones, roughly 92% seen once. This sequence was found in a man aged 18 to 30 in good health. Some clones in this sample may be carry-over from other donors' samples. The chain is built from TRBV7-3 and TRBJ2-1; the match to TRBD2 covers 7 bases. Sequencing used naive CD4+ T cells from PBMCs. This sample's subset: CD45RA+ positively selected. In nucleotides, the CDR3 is TGTGCCAGCAGTCGAGGCGGGAGTCGGGGCAATGAGCAGTTCTTC. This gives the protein CASSRGGSRGNEQFF.